This T cell receptor beta chain was identified in a study of shared clonotypes between healthy human individuals. Note on this clone: Its specificity is not known.

General study findings and limits: Across a handful of donors, naive CD4 shared approximately 4.5%, naive CD8 more than 3%, memory CD4 about 2.4%, memory CD8 0.4% to 0.5%.

Only in-frame clones appear in the TCRdb table, and some are missing; sequencing was by immunoSEQ multiplex PCR. The data hold about 2.2 million clones, with over 85% observed a single time. The V gene's germline CDR1 is MNHNS and CDR2 SASEGT. Losses at the gene ends were 6 bases for V and 0 bases for J; bases not matched to a gene: 5. This CDR3 is built from 15 residues. Naive CD8 cells, CD45RO-negative and positively selected for CCR7, excluded terminally differentiated effector memory CD45RA+ cells. This clonotype was obtained from a man younger than 35 in good health. Some clones in this sample may be carry-over from other donors' samples. The chain is built from TRBV6-1 and TRBJ1-5; 7 nucleotides line up with TRBD1. Source material: naive CD8+ T cells from PBMCs. The CDR3 reads CASSDRVYSNQPQHF. CDR3 DNA: TGTGCCAGCAGCGACAGGGTTTATAGCAATCAGCCCCAGCATTTT.